One TCR beta chain is described in this entry. Its specificity is not known. The data were obtained in a study of OX40 agonist ivuxolimab in advanced cancers. Study information: Patients were dosed intravenously with ivuxolimab at 0.01 to 10 mg/kg every 2 weeks.

Clones were read by immunoSEQ multiplex PCR, and TCRdb kept only the in-frame ones, dropping some. The table shows about 79,000 clones, with less than 95% occurring only once. Points from the study as a whole: In general, CD8+ T cells held more expanded clones than CD4+ did, on average.

Looked up from germline, CDR1 is ENHRY and CDR2 is SYGVKD. V lost 0 bases to trimming and J lost 2 bases, with 17 bases between them. The length of the CDR3 is 18 residues. Blood got drawn at baseline, again on cycle 4 day 1, and then on cycle 7 day 1. This TCR derives from an adult with an advanced solid tumor such as melanoma, head and neck, liver or kidney cancer. Source: CD4+ or CD8+ T cells sorted from blood, taken in a trial of the OX40 agonist ivuxolimab. J is TRBJ1-3 and V is TRBV10-3; no clear D gene. Written as DNA, the CDR3 is TGTGCCATCAGTGAGTCCTTCGGCACAGCGGGCACTGGAAACACCATATATTTT. Translating gives CAISESFGTAGTGNTIYF.